This TCR beta chain is drawn from a study of response to subunit inactivated influenza vaccine. Study outcomes and limitations: The authors offered the suggestion that each seasonal influenza vaccination recruits few new T cells.

This clonotype was picked up a small number of times. Its antigen is still unknown. TCRdb re-analysed the RT-PCR reads in MiXCR, keeping a single row per CDR3 protein. The repertoire has about 240,000 distinct CDR3 sequences, 10% to 15% of them found once; the top ten carry about 7.8%. The TCR originated in a man aged 50 or older who received an inactivated influenza vaccine. The sample here was non-naive T cells sorted from PBMCs, taken less than 15 days before vaccination.

CDR3 amino acids: CASSFRGPNSPLHF. CDR3 DNA: TGTGCCAGCAGTTTCAGGGGACCTAATTCACCCCTCCACTTT. This chain joins TRBV27 and TRBJ1-6; a weak D match, TRBD1 (6 bases). Deletions cut 3 bases from V and 6 bases from J, with 9 bases between. This CDR3 is built from 14 residues. The germline CDR1 and CDR2 sequences are MNHEY and SMNVEV (reference sequence).